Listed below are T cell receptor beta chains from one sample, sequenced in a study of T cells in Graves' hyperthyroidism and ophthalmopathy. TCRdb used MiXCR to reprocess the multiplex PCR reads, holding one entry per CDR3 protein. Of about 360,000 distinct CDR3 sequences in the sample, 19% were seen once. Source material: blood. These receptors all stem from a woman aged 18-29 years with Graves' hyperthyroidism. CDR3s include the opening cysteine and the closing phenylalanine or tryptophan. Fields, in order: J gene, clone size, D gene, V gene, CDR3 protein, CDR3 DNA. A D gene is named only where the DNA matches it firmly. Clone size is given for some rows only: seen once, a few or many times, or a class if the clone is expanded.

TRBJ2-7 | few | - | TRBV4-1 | CASSQVLGGEQYF | TGCGCCAGCAGCCAAGTTCTGGGAGGCGAGCAGTACTTC
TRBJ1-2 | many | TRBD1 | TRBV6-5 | CASRVGTGLNYGYTF | TGTGCCAGCAGGGTGGGGACAGGTCTTAACTATGGCTACACCTTC
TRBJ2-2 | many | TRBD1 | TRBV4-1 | CASSQGRHRGHTGELFF | TGCGCCAGCAGCCAAGGACGTCACAGGGGCCACACCGGGGAGCTGTTTTTT
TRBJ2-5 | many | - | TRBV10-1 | CASSEGPVGTQYF | TGCGCCAGCAGTGAAGGGCCCGTCGGGACCCAGTACTTC
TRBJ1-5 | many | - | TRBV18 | CASSPPGGQPQHF | TGTGCCAGCAGTCCCCCCGGGGGTCAGCCCCAGCATTTT
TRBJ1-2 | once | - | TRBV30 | CAWSLGAAGGYTF | TGTGCCTGGAGTTTAGGGGCCGCCGGTGGCTACACCTTC
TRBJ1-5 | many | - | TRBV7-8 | CASSLAISASQPQHF | TGTGCCAGCAGCTTAGCGATCTCCGCCAGTCAGCCCCAGCATTTT
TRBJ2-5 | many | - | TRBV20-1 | CSASLQGGGSKETQYF | TGCAGTGCTAGCCTACAGGGAGGTGGTTCTAAAGAGACCCAGTACTTC
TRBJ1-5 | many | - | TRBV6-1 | CASSPTGGLGQPQHF | TGTGCCAGCAGTCCGACGGGGGGATTGGGCCAGCCCCAGCATTTT
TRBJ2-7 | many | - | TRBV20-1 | CSARMRGGLSYEQYF | TGCAGTGCTAGGATGAGGGGGGGCTTATCCTACGAGCAGTACTTC
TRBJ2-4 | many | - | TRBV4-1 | CASSQAPLAKNIQYF | TGCGCCAGCAGCCAAGCTCCCCTAGCCAAAAACATTCAGTACTTC
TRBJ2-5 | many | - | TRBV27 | CASSPNREETQYF | TGTGCCAGCAGTCCAAACAGGGAGGAGACCCAGTACTTC
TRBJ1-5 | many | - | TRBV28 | CASSLFRTGRSQPQHF | TGTGCCAGCAGTTTATTCCGCACAGGGAGATCGCAGCCCCAGCATTTT
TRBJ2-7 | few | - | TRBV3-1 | CASSQQGTSYEQYF | TGTGCCAGCAGCCAACAGGGGACCTCCTACGAGCAGTACTTC
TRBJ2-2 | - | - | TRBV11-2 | CASSLDWLGGELFF | TGTGCCAGCAGCTTAGACTGGTTAGGAGGGGAGCTGTTTTTT
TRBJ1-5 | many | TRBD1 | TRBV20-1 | CSARETGVAHQPQHF | TGCAGTGCTAGAGAAACAGGGGTGGCCCATCAGCCCCAGCATTTT
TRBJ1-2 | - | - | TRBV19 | CASSPGRGINYGYTF | TGTGCCAGTAGTCCCGGCAGGGGCATTAACTATGGCTACACCTTC
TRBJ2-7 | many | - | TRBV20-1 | CSARAPRRYEQYF | TGCAGTGCTAGAGCCCCCAGGAGATACGAGCAGTACTTC
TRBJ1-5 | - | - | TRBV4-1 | CASSQDGGRPQHF | TGCGCCAGCAGCCAAGATGGGGGGAGGCCCCAGCATTTT
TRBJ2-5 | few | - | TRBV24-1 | CATSEGGGETQYF | TGTGCCACCAGTGAAGGGGGAGGAGAGACCCAGTACTTC
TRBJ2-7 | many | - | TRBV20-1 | CSANRDNSYEQYF | TGCAGTGCCAACCGGGACAACTCCTACGAGCAGTACTTC
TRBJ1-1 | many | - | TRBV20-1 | CSARLGTLNTEAFF | TGCAGTGCTAGGCTGGGGACTTTGAACACTGAAGCTTTCTTT
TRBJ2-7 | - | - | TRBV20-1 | CSVDGYDQYF | TGCAGTGTTGACGGCTACGATCAGTACTTC
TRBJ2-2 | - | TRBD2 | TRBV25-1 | CASSDLADTGELFF | TGTGCCAGCAGTGACCTAGCGGACACCGGGGAGCTGTTTTTT
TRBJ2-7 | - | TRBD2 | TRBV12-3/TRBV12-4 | CASSRTSGRGEQYF | TGTGCCAGCAGTCGGACTAGCGGGAGGGGTGAGCAGTACTTC
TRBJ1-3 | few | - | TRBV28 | CASSGATIYF | TGTGCCAGCAGTGGGGCCACCATATATTTT
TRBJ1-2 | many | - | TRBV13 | CASRRGWGYTF | TGTGCCAGCAGGAGGGGCTGGGGCTACACCTTC
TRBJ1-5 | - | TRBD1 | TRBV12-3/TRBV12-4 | CASSFATGTGGNQPQHF | TGTGCCAGCAGTTTCGCCACCGGGACAGGGGGCAATCAGCCCCAGCATTTT
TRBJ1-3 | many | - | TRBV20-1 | CSARPGDSGNTIYF | TGCAGTGCTAGACCAGGGGACTCTGGAAACACCATATATTTT
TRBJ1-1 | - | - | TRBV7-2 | CASSSARGWIMNTEAFF | TGTGCCAGCAGCTCAGCGAGGGGATGGATAATGAACACTGAAGCTTTCTTT
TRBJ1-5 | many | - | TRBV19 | CASSITRPDDQPQHF | TGTGCCAGTAGTATAACCCGTCCAGATGATCAGCCCCAGCATTTT
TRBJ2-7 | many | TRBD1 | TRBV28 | CASSSPGQGTNEQYF | TGTGCCAGCAGCTCCCCGGGACAGGGGACCAACGAGCAGTACTTC
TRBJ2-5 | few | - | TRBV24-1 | CATSLSGQETQYF | TGTGCCACCAGTTTGAGCGGGCAAGAGACCCAGTACTTC
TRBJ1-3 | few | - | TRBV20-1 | CSARSAGSGWSGNTIYF | TGCAGTGCTAGATCCGCAGGGTCGGGGTGGTCTGGAAACACCATATATTTT
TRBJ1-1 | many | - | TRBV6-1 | CASRDSTPEAFF | TGTGCCAGCAGAGACAGCACCCCTGAAGCTTTCTTT
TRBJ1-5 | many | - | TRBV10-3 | CAISEGFHQPQHF | TGTGCCATCAGTGAGGGGTTCCATCAGCCCCAGCATTTT
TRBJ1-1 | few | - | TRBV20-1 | CSAADREFGNTEAFF | TGCAGTGCAGCCGACCGGGAGTTTGGGAACACTGAAGCTTTCTTT
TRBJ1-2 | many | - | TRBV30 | CAGYGYTF | TGTGCCGGATATGGCTACACCTTC
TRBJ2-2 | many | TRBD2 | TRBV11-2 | CASSHTSGGAGELFF | TGTGCCAGCAGCCATACTAGCGGGGGAGCCGGGGAACTGTTTTTT
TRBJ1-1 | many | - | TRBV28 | CASSMLGREKAFF | TGTGCCAGCAGTATGCTGGGACGTGAAAAAGCTTTCTTT
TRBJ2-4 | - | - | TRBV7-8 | CASSLLGVNIQYF | TGTGCCAGCAGCTTACTAGGTGTGAACATTCAGTACTTC
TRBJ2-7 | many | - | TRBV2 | CASSSPLHYEQYF | TGTGCCAGCAGTTCCCCCTTACACTACGAGCAGTACTTC